This TCR beta chain emerged from a study of CD8 T cells in Susac syndrome. Overall study context: Intravenous immunoglobulin alone or corticosteroids were being given to patients with Susac syndrome at blood draw, unless they were therapy-naive. Study-level findings and limits: That the number of individuals in its TCR sequencing and HLA analysis was relatively small was acknowledged by the study.

Random hexamers primed reverse transcription of about 0.5 to 1 ug RNA. TCRdb re-analysed the immunoSEQ multiplex PCR reads in MiXCR, keeping a single row per CDR3 protein. Here the sample spans 130,000 to 150,000 distinct CDR3 sequences, approximately 94% being singletons. From blood CD8+ and CD4+ T cells, the TCR beta chain was sequenced. As judged by recently defined diagnostic criteria, patients with Susac syndrome had definite or probable disease. Note on this clonotype: Its matching antigen is unknown.

The V and J ends lost 3 bases and 7 bases, in that order; junction bases with no gene match: 8. From germline, CDR1 is SGHDT and CDR2 YYEEEE. The CDR3 runs 16 residues. The origin of this receptor is a human donor with Susac syndrome. V and J are TRBV5-6 and TRBJ1-6; TRBD1 aligns across 9 bases. The sample consisted of CD4+ T cells from PBMCs. CDR3 sequence: CASSSWDRARNSPLHF. The CDR3 nucleotides are TGTGCCAGCAGCTCCTGGGACAGGGCGCGGAATTCACCCCTCCACTTT. The whole variable domain, filled in from reference TRBV5-6 and TRBJ1-6, reads DAGVTQSPTHLIKTRGQQVTLRCSPKSGHDTVSWYQQALGQGPQFIFQYYEEEERQRGNFPDRFSGHQFPNYSSELNVNALLLGDSALYLCASSSWDRARNSPLHFGNGTRLTVT.